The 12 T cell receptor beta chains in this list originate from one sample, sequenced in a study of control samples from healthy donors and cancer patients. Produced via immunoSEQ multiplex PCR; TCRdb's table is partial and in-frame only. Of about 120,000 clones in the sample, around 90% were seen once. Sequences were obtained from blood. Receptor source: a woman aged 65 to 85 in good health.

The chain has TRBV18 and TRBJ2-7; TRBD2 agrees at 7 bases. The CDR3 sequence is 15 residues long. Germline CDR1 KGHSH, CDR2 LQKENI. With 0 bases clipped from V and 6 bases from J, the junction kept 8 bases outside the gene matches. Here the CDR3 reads CASSPPSLLATEQYF. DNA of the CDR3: TGTGCCAGCTCACCACCGTCCCTACTAGCGACCGAGCAGTACTTC.

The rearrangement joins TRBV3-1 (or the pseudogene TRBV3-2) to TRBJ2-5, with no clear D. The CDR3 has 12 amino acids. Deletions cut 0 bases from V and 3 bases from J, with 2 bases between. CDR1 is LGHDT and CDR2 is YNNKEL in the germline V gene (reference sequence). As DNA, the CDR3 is TGTGCCAGCAGCCAAGAGGAAGAGACCCAGTACTTC. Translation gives CASSQEEETQYF.

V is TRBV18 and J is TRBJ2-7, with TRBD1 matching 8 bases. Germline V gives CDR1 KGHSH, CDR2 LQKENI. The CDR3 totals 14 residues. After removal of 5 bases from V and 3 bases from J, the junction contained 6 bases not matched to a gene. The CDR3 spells CASSTDREVYEQYF. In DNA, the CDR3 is TGTGCCAGCTCAACGGACAGGGAGGTCTACGAGCAGTACTTC.

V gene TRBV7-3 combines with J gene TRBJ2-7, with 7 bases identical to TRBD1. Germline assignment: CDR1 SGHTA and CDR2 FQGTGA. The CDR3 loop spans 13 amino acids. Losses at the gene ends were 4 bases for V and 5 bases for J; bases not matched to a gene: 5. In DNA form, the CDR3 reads TGTGCCAGCAGCTCCAGACAGGGACACGAGCAGTACTTC. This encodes CASSSRQGHEQYF.

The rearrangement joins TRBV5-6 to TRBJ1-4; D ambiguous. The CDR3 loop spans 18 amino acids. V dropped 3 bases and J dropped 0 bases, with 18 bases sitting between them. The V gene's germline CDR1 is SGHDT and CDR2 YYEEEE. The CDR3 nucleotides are TGTGCCAGCAGCTGGCAAAGGACGGAACTTGCAACTAATGAAAAACTGTTTTTT. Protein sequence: CASSWQRTELATNEKLFF. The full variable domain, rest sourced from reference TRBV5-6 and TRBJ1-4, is DAGVTQSPTHLIKTRGQQVTLRCSPKSGHDTVSWYQQALGQGPQFIFQYYEEEERQRGNFPDRFSGHQFPNYSSELNVNALLLGDSALYLCASSWQRTELATNEKLFFGSGTQLSVL.

Here the CDR3 reads CASSSWDLDSTDTQYF. CDR3 DNA: TGTGCCAGCAGCTCGTGGGACCTGGATAGCACAGATACGCAGTATTTT. The chain recombines TRBV7-8 with TRBJ2-3; D might be TRBD1 or TRBD2, each matching 5 bases. From germline, CDR1 is SGHVS and CDR2 FQNEAQ. The CDR3 totals 16 residues. V was clipped by 4 bases and J by 0 bases, with 14 bases between them.

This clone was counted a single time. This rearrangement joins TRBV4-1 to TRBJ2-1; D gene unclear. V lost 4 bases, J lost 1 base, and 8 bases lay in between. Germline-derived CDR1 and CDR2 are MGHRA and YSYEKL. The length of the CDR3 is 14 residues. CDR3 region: CASSLVGSYNEQFF. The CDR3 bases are TGCGCCAGCAGCCTCGTTGGGTCCTACAATGAGCAGTTCTTC.

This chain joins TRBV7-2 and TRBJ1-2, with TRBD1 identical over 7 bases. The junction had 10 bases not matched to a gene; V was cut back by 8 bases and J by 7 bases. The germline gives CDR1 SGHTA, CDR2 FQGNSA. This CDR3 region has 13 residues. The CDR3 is CASGVQGIGGYTF. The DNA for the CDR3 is TGTGCCAGCGGGGTACAGGGGATAGGTGGCTACACCTTC. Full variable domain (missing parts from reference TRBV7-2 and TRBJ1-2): GAGVSQSPSNKVTEKGKDVELRCDPISGHTALYWYRQSLGQGLEFLIYFQGNSAPDKSGLPSDRFSAERTGGSVSTLTIQRTQQEDSAVYLCASGVQGIGGYTFGSGTRLTVV.

CDR3 sequence (DNA): TGCGCCAGCAGCTTGGAACGGGGGGGTAGAAATGAGCAGTTCTTC. Its translation is CASSLERGGRNEQFF. The chain couples TRBV5-1 to TRBJ2-1; 8 bases are a match to TRBD2. CDR3 length: 15 amino acids. The trim removed 0 bases at V and 7 bases at J, leaving 6 bases unmatched. Germline V gene lookup returns CDR1 SGHRS and CDR2 YFSETQ.

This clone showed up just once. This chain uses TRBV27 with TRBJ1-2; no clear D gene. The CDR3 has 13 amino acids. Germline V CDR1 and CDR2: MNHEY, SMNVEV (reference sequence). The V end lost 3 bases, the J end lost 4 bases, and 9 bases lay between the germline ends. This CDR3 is CASSFSMSYGYTF. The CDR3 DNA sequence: TGTGCCAGCAGTTTCTCTATGTCCTATGGCTACACCTTC.

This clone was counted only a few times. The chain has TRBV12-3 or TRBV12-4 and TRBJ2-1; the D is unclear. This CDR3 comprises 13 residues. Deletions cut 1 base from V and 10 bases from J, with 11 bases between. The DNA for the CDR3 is TGTGCCAGCAGTTTAGGGGCAGACGCCGAGCAGTTCTTC. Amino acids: CASSLGADAEQFF.

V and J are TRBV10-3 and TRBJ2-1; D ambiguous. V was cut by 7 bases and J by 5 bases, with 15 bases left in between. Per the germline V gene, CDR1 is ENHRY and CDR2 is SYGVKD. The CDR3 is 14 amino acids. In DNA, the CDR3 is TGTGCCATCAACAGACAAACCGAGGACAATGAGCAGTTCTTC. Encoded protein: CAINRQTEDNEQFF.